This T cell receptor (beta chain) was recorded in a study of OX40 agonist ivuxolimab in advanced cancers. Sequencing used immunoSEQ multiplex PCR; TCRdb keeps in-frame clones, though not all of them. The sample carries tens of thousands of clones, more than 75% recorded once. The CDR3 is 15 residues long. Trimming cost V 6 bases and J 1 base; bases outside gene matches: 4. Per the germline V gene, CDR1 is MNHNS and CDR2 is SASEGT. The starting material was CD4+ or CD8+ T cells sorted from blood, obtained in a trial of the OX40 agonist ivuxolimab. This chain joins TRBV6-1 and TRBJ1-1; 11 nucleotides align to TRBD1. This clonotype was sampled from an adult with an advanced solid tumor such as melanoma, head and neck, liver or kidney cancer. The CDR3 sequence: CASSTGQGANTEAFF. In DNA form, the CDR3 reads TGTGCCAGCAGCACCGGACAGGGGGCGAACACTGAAGCTTTCTTT.